These 10 T cell receptor beta chains were all obtained from the same sample, sequenced in a study of beta chain features in type 1 diabetes. The study, taken as a whole, reports: Type 1 diabetes patients showed a moderate but significant shortening of TCRB CDR3s in all four CD4+ subsets.

What was sequenced were expressed TCRB transcripts, since all of the isolated RNA had been reverse transcribed. Clones were read by immunoSEQ multiplex PCR, and TCRdb kept only the in-frame ones, dropping some. This table holds hundreds of thousands of clones, approximately 11% found once. Antigen specificity for these receptors is unknown. Sample: naive CD4+ T cells from blood. Receptor source: a man aged 25-45 years with type 1 diabetes.

In this sample, this clone turned up a few times. The rearrangement uses TRBV30 and TRBJ2-1; 7 nucleotides agree with TRBD1. The V segment lost 2 bases and the J segment 12 bases; nucleotides outside the gene matches: 4. The germline V gene encodes CDR1 GTSNPN and CDR2 SVGIG (reference sequence). This CDR3 is 11 amino acids long. The CDR3 loop reads CAWSPRDRQFF. CDR3 sequence (DNA): TGTGCCTGGAGTCCCCGGGACAGGCAGTTCTTC.

For the CDR3, the DNA is TGTGCCAGCAGTGGGACAGGGGCTGGGGCCAACGTCCTGACTTTC. This translates into CASSGTGAGANVLTF. This rearrangement joins TRBV6-5 to TRBJ2-6, with 10 bases fitting TRBD1. Germline CDR1 and CDR2: MNHEY and SVGAGI. V lost 5 bases and J lost 2; bases outside the gene matches: 0. The CDR3 runs 15 residues.

This clone came up a few times. The chain is built from TRBV5-6 and TRBJ2-1, with 9 bases that match TRBD2. V lost 2 bases and J lost 12; bases outside the gene matches: 12. The CDR3 consists of 15 residues. Germline lookup yields CDR1 SGHDT and CDR2 YYEEEE. CDR3 sequence reads: CASSFNPGLARPQFF. As DNA, the CDR3 is TGTGCCAGCAGCTTTAATCCCGGACTAGCGAGGCCGCAGTTCTTC.

This clone was detected a few times. The genes are TRBV29-1 and TRBJ2-3; perhaps TRBD2 as D (5 bases). Germline CDR1 SQVTM, CDR2 ANQGSEA. The CDR3 sequence is 14 residues long. V was trimmed by 8 bases and J by 1 base, leaving 16 bases between them. The CDR3 spells CSCSGYRRTDTQYF. In DNA form, the CDR3 reads TGCAGCTGCTCGGGGTACCGGCGCACAGATACGCAGTATTTT.

V gene TRBV19 combines with J gene TRBJ1-6; tentative D call: TRBD1 (5 bases). V lost 3 bases and J 5 bases, leaving 14 bases between the germline ends. CDR3 length: 16 residues. The germline CDR1 and CDR2 sequences are LNHDA and SQIVND (reference sequence). The CDR3 nucleotides read TGTGCCAGTAGTATGGAGACAGTGATGAATAATTCACCCCTCCACTTT. Translation: CASSMETVMNNSPLHF.

This clone was counted between two and nine times. The chain couples TRBV7-2 to TRBJ2-5; D perhaps matches TRBD2 (5 bases). Trimming pared 8 bases from V and 9 bases from J, leaving 16 bases between. The germline CDR1 and CDR2 sequences are SGHTA and FQGNSA. There are 12 residues in the CDR3. The CDR3 loop reads CASGERMGAQYF. CDR3 sequence (DNA): TGTGCCAGCGGGGAACGGATGGGAGCCCAGTACTTC.

This chain joins TRBV5-1 and TRBJ2-1, with D possibly matching TRBD1 (6 bases). CDR3 length: 13 amino acids. Germline CDR1 is SGHRS and CDR2 is YFSETQ. Trimming removed 5 bases at V and 5 bases at J, with 11 bases between. The CDR3 is CASRKDRHNEQFF. The CDR3, as DNA: TGCGCCAGCAGAAAGGACAGACACAATGAGCAGTTCTTC.

This clone was seen a few times. The rearrangement links TRBV5-6 to TRBJ1-2; unclear D gene. Trimming shortened V by 0 bases and J by 7 bases, and 4 bases separated the two germline ends. This CDR3 is 11 amino acids long. Germline V gene data show CDR1 as SGHDT and CDR2 as YYEEEE. CDR3 coding DNA: TGTGCCAGCAGCTTGGGGGCTGGCTACACCTTC. It is translated as CASSLGAGYTF.

There are a few counts of this clone. This chain joins TRBV19 and TRBJ2-5, with D possibly being TRBD1 (5 bases). With 6 bases removed from V and 5 bases from J, the gap between germline ends came to 13 bases. CDR1 is LNHDA and CDR2 is SQIVND in the germline V gene (reference sequence). The CDR3 spans 13 residues. CDR3 residues: CASSQGRRETQYF. In DNA, the CDR3 is TGTGCCAGTAGCCAGGGTAGACGGGAGACCCAGTACTTC. Based on the CDR3 plus reference TRBV19 and TRBJ2-5, the full variable domain is DGGITQSPKYLFRKEGQNVTLSCEQNLNHDAMYWYRQDPGQGLRLIYYSQIVNDFQKGDIAEGYSVSREKKESFPLTVTSAQKNPTAFYLCASSQGRRETQYFGPGTRLLVL.

This clone was seen only a few times. The chain has TRBV28 and TRBJ2-7; D is possibly TRBD2 (6 bases). The germline V gene has CDR1 MDHEN and CDR2 SYDVKM. This CDR3 comprises 16 residues. With 6 bases removed from V and 2 bases from J, the gap between germline ends came to 20 bases. The CDR3 sequence: CASSLLGSAPTYEQYF. As DNA, the CDR3 is TGTGCCAGCAGCCTCCTCGGGAGCGCACCTACCTACGAGCAGTACTTC.